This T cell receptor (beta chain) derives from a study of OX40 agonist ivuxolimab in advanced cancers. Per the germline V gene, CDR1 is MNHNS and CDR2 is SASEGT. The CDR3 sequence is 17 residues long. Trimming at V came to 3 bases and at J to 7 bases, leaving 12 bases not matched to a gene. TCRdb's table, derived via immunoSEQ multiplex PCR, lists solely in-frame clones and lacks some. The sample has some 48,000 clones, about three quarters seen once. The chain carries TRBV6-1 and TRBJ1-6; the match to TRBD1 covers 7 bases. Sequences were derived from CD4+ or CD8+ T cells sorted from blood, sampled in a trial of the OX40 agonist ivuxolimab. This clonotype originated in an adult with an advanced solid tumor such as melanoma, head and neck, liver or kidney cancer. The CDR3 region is CASSDIWTAGGNSPLHF. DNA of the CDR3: TGTGCCAGCAGTGACATCTGGACAGCAGGGGGGAATTCACCCCTCCACTTT.